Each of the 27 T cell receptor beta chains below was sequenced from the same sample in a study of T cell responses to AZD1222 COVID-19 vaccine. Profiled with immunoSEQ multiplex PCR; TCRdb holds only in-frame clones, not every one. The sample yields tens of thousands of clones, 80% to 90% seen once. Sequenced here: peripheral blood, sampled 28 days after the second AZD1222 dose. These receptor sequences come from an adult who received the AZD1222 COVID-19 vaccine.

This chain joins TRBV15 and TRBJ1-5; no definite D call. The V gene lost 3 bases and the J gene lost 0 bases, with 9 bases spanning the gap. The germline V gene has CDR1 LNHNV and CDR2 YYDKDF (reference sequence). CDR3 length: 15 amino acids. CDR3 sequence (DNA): TGTGCCACCAGCAGCAGTACACTTAGCAATCAGCCCCAGCATTTT. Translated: CATSSSTLSNQPQHF.

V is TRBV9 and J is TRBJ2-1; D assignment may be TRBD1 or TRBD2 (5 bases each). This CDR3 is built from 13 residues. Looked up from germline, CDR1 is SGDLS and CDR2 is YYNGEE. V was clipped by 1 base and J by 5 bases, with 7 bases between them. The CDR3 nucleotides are TGTGCCAGCAGCGTAAGGGGAGACAATGAGCAGTTCTTC. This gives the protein CASSVRGDNEQFF.

The CDR3 protein is CASSEQIQETQYF. DNA of the CDR3: TGTGCCAGCAGTGAACAGATACAAGAGACCCAGTACTTC. The chain carries TRBV6-1 and TRBJ2-5; D is uncertain. Trimming pared 2 bases from V and 2 bases from J, leaving 6 bases between. This CDR3 has 13 amino acids. CDR1 and CDR2 (germline): MNHNS, SASEGT.

CDR3 protein: CATSDTGQGAHGYTF. The DNA of the CDR3 is TGTGCCACCAGTGATACAGGACAGGGGGCGCATGGCTACACCTTC. This chain links TRBV24-1 with TRBJ1-2; TRBD1 aligns across 11 bases. V was clipped by 3 bases and J by 6 bases; unmatched bases: 5. The CDR3 loop spans 15 amino acids. CDR1 and CDR2 (germline): KGHDR, SFDVKD.

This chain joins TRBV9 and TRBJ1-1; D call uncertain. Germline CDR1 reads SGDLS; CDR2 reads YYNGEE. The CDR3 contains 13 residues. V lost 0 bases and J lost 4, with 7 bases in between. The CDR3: CASSVDYRTEAFF. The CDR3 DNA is TGTGCCAGCAGCGTAGATTATCGCACTGAAGCTTTCTTT.

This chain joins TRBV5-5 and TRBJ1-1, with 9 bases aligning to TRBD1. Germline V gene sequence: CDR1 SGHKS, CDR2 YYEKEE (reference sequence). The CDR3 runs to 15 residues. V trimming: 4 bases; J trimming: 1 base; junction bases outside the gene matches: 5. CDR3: CASSGGTGWNTEAFF. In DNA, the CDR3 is TGTGCCAGCAGCGGGGGGACAGGGTGGAACACTGAAGCTTTCTTT.

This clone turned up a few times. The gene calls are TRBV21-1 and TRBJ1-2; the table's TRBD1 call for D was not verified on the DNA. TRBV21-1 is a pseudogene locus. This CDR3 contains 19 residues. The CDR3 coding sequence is TGTGCCAGCAGCGCCCTAAAGGGCCTCCACAGGTGCGCTAACTATGGCTACACCTTC. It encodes CASSALKGLHRCANYGYTF.

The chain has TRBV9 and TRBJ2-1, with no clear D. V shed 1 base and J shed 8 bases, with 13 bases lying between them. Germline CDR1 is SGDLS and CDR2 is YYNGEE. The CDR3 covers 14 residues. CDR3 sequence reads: CASSVSLGQDEQFF. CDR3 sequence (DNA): TGTGCCAGCAGCGTATCGCTTGGGCAGGATGAGCAGTTCTTC.

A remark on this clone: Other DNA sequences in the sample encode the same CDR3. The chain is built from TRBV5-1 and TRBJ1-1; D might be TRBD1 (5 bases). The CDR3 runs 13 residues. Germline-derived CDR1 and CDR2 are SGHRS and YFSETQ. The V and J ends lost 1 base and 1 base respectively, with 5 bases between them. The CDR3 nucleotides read TGCGCCAGCAGCTTGAGGGGGAACACTGAAGCTTTCTTT. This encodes CASSLRGNTEAFF. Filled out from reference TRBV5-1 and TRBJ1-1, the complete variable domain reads KAGVTQTPRYLIKTRGQQVTLSCSPISGHRSVSWYQQTPGQGLQFLFEYFSETQRNKGNFPGRFSGRQFSNSRSEMNVSTLELGDSALYLCASSLRGNTEAFFGQGTRLTVV.

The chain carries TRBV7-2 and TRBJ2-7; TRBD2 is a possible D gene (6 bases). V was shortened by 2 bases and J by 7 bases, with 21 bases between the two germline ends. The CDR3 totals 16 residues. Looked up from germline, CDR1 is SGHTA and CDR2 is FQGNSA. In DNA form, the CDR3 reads TGTGCCAGCAGCTTATACTCGCGGGGCTCCCCCGGGGAGCAGTACGTC. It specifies CASSLYSRGSPGEQYV.

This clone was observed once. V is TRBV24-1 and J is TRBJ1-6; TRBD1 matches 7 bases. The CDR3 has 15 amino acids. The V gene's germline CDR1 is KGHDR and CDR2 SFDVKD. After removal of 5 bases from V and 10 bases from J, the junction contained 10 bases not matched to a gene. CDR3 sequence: CATSASGGGGSPLHF. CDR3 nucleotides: TGTGCCACCAGTGCCTCAGGGGGAGGAGGATCACCCCTCCACTTT.

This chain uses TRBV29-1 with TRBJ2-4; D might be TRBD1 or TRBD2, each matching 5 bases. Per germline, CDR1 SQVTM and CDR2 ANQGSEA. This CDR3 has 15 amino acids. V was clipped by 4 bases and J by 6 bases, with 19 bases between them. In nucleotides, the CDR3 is TGCAGCGTTGTCCCCCCACACGGGGCGGGAAACATTCAGTACTTC. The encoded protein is CSVVPPHGAGNIQYF.

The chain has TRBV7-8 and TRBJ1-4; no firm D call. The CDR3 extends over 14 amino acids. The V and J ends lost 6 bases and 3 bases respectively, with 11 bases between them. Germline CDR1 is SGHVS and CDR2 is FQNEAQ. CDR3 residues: CASSLGLANEKLFF. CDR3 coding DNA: TGTGCCAGCAGTCTAGGGTTAGCTAATGAAAAACTGTTTTTT.

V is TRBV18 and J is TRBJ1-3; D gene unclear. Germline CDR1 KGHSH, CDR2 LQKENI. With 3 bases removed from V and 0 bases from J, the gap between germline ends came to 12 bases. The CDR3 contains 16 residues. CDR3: CASSPQDGISGNTIYF. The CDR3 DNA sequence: TGTGCCAGCTCACCCCAGGACGGGATCTCTGGAAACACCATATATTTT. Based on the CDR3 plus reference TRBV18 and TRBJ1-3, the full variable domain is NAGVMQNPRHLVRRRGQEARLRCSPMKGHSHVYWYRQLPEEGLKFMVYLQKENIIDESGMPKERFSAEFPKEGPSILRIQQVVRGDSAAYFCASSPQDGISGNTIYFGEGSWLTVV.

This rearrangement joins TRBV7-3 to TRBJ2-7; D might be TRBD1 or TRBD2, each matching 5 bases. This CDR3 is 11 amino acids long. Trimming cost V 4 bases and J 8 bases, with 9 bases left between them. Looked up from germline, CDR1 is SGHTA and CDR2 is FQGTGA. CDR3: CASSSGTKQYF. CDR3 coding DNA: TGTGCCAGCAGCTCCGGGACGAAGCAGTACTTC.

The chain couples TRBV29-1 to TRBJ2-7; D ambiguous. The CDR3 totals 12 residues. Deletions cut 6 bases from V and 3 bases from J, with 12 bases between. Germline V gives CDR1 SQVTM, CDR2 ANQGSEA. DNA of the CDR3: TGCAGCGTATCCGGGTCCTTCTACGAGCAGTACTTC. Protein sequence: CSVSGSFYEQYF.

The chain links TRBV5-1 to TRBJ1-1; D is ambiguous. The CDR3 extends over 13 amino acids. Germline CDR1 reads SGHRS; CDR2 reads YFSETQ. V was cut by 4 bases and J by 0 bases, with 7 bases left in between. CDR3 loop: CASSLDLNTEAFF. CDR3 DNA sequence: TGCGCCAGCAGCCTAGACCTGAACACTGAAGCTTTCTTT.

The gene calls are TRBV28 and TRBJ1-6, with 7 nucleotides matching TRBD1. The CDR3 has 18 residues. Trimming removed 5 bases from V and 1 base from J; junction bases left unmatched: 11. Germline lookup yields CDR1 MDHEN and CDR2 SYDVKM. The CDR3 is CASSPIRQGWSYNSPLHF. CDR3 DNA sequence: TGTGCCAGCAGTCCCATCCGACAGGGTTGGTCCTATAATTCACCCCTCCACTTT.

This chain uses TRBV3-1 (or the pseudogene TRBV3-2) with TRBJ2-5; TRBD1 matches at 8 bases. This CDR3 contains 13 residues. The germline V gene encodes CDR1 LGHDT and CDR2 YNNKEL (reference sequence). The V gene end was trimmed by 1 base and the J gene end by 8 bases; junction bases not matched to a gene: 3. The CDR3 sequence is CASSQGTGTTQYF. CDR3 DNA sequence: TGTGCCAGCAGCCAAGGGACAGGGACCACCCAGTACTTC.

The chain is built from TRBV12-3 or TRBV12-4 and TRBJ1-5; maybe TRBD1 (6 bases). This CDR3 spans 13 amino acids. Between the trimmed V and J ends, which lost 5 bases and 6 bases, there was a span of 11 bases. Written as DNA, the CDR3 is TGTGCCAGCAGTACAGGGACGAGTCAGCCCCAGCATTTT. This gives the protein CASSTGTSQPQHF.

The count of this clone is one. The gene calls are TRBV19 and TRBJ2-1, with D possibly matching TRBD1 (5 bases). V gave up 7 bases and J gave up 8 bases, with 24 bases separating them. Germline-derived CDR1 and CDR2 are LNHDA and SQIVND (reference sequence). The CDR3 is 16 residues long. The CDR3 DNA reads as TGTGCCAGTAACCCCGGACGTCAAGGGGTCCCCCATGAGCAGTTCTTC. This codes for CASNPGRQGVPHEQFF.

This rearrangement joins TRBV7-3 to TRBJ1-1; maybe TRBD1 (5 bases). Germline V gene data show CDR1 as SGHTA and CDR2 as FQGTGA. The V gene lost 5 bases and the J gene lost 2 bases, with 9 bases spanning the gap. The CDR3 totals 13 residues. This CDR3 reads CASSPTANTEAFF. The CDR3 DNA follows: TGTGCCAGCAGCCCGACAGCTAACACTGAAGCTTTCTTT.

The DNA for the CDR3 is TGTGCCAGTAGTTCCCGGGACAGTAGCAATCAGCCCCAGCATTTT. Translation gives CASSSRDSSNQPQHF. The J gene is TRBJ1-5, the V gene TRBV19, with TRBD1 matching 7 bases. V shed 5 bases, J shed 0 bases, and the junction held 4 bases outside the gene matches. The CDR3 is made up of 15 amino acids. CDR1 LNHDA and CDR2 SQIVND come from the germline V gene (reference sequence).

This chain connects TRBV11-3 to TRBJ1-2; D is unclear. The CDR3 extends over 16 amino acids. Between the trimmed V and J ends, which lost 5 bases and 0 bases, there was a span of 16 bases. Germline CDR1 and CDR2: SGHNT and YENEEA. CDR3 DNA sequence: TGTGCCAGCAGCATTACTCTTGCCAGAACTAACTATGGCTACACCTTC. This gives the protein CASSITLARTNYGYTF. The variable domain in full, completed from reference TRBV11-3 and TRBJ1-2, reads EAGVVQSPRYKIIEKKQPVAFWCNPISGHNTLYWYLQNLGQGPELLIRYENEEAVDDSQLPKDRFSAERLKGVDSTLKIQPAELGDSAVYLCASSITLARTNYGYTFGSGTRLTVV.

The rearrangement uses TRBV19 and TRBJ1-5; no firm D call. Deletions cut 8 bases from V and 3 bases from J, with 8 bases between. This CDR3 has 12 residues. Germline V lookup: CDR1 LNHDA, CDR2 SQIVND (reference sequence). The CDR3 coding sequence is TGTGCCAGTTCCAGCCTCAATCAGCCCCAGCATTTT. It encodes CASSSLNQPQHF. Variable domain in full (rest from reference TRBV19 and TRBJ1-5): DGGITQSPKYLFRKEGQNVTLSCEQNLNHDAMYWYRQDPGQGLRLIYYSQIVNDFQKGDIAEGYSVSREKKESFPLTVTSAQKNPTAFYLCASSSLNQPQHFGDGTRLSIL.

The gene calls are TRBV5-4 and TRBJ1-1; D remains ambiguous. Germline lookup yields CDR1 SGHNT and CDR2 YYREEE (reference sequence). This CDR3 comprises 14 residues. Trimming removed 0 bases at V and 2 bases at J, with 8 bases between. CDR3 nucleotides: TGTGCCAGCAGCTTGGCCAGGTCTAACACTGAAGCTTTCTTT. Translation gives CASSLARSNTEAFF.

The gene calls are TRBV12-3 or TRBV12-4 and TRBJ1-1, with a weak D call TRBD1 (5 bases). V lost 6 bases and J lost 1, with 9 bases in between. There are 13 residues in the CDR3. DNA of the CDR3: TGTGCCAGCAGGTCGCAGGGGAACACTGAAGCTTTCTTT. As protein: CASRSQGNTEAFF.